A selection of T cell receptor beta chains follows, all from one sample in a study of a mutant IDH1 vaccine in newly diagnosed glioma. The table came from immunoSEQ multiplex PCR; TCRdb's copy has only in-frame clones and leaves some out. The table has about 26,000 clones, 65% to 80% seen once. No antigen has been assigned to these receptors. Sequences were derived from PBMCs, sampled from a glioma patient whose treatment included an IDH1 peptide vaccine. These receptors originate from a man in his forties or fifties with glioma. Some clones in this sample may be carry-over from other donors' samples. Both conserved end residues are part of each CDR3. Fields, in order: J gene, clone size, D gene, V gene, CDR3 protein, CDR3 DNA. D genes are given only for firm matches. Rows give clone size only sometimes, using once, few, many, or a class for an expanded clone.

TRBJ1-2 | . | TRBD1 | TRBV28 | CASTWGTGHNYGYTF | TGTGCCAGCACCTGGGGGACAGGGCATAACTATGGCTACACCTTC
TRBJ2-5 | . | . | TRBV7-6 | CASSLVGFAAGLQETQYF | TGTGCCAGCAGCTTAGTGGGTTTTGCCGCGGGGTTACAAGAGACCCAGTACTTC
TRBJ1-1 | . | TRBD1 | TRBV30 | CAWSSPGQGVLSTEAFF | TGTGCCTGGAGTTCCCCCGGACAGGGGGTATTGAGCACTGAAGCTTTCTTT
TRBJ1-2 | . | . | TRBV5-4 | CASSLAAVLGGYTF | TGTGCCAGCAGCTTGGCGGCCGTCTTAGGCGGCTACACCTTC
TRBJ1-1 | few | TRBD1 | TRBV5-4 | CASSLVTGDTEAFF | TGTGCCAGCAGCTTAGTGACAGGGGACACTGAAGCTTTCTTT
TRBJ2-7 | . | . | TRBV5-8 | CASRLQGTHEQYF | TGTGCCAGCAGACTGCAGGGTACCCACGAGCAGTACTTC
TRBJ2-5 | . | . | TRBV6-1 | CASSEMGWYQETQYF | TGTGCCAGCAGTGAAATGGGGTGGTACCAAGAGACCCAGTACTTC
TRBJ1-2 | . | TRBD1 | TRBV27 | CASSLGDRGREGYTF | TGTGCCAGCAGTTTGGGGGACAGGGGGCGGGAGGGCTACACCTTC
TRBJ2-5 | . | . | TRBV7-6 | CASSLDEAESQETQYF | TGTGCCAGCAGCTTAGACGAGGCGGAGTCCCAAGAGACCCAGTACTTC
TRBJ2-7 | . | . | TRBV28 | CASSSGEKPYEQYF | TGTGCCAGCAGTTCGGGGGAGAAGCCCTACGAGCAGTACTTC
TRBJ1-1 | . | . | TRBV4-1 | CASSQRAYTEAFF | TGCGCCAGCAGCCAAAGGGCCTACACTGAAGCTTTCTTT
TRBJ2-4 | . | . | TRBV30 | CAWSVRRPRDIQYF | TGTGCCTGGAGTGTCCGGCGGCCTAGGGACATTCAGTACTTC
TRBJ1-6 | . | TRBD1 | TRBV5-1 | CASSPAGQGDSPLHF | TGCGCCAGCAGCCCGGCGGGACAGGGCGATTCACCCCTCCACTTT
TRBJ1-1 | . | . | TRBV19 | CASSTRARTEAFF | TGTGCCAGTAGTACGAGGGCCCGAACTGAAGCTTTCTTT
TRBJ2-7 | . | . | TRBV7-2 | CASTRVSYEQYF | TGTGCCAGCACCCGGGTCTCCTACGAGCAGTACTTC
TRBJ1-5 | . | . | TRBV5-3 | CARRIQESGPQHF | TGTGCCAGACGAATACAGGAGTCAGGACCCCAGCATTTT
TRBJ2-2 | once | TRBD2 | TRBV5-1 | CASSFGGGDTGELFF | TGCGCCAGCAGCTTCGGGGGGGGTGACACCGGGGAGCTGTTTTTT
TRBJ1-2 | once | . | TRBV25-1 | CASSEWFGYGYTF | TGTGCCAGCAGTGAGTGGTTTGGCTATGGCTACACCTTC
TRBJ1-2 | few | . | TRBV7-2 | CASSLVTVYGYTF | TGTGCCAGCAGCTTAGTTACAGTATATGGCTACACCTTC
TRBJ1-2 | few | TRBD1 | TRBV19 | CASRMTGNYGYTF | TGTGCCAGTCGAATGACAGGGAACTATGGCTACACCTTC
TRBJ2-5 | . | TRBD1 | TRBV5-1 | CASSYGQGQETQYF | TGCGCCAGCAGCTATGGACAGGGCCAAGAGACCCAGTACTTC
TRBJ1-2 | . | . | TRBV5-4 | CASSLEAGDPEYGYTF | TGTGCCAGCAGCTTAGAGGCAGGTGACCCTGAATATGGCTACACCTTC
TRBJ1-2 | . | . | TRBV18 | CASSPGLSENYGYTF | TGTGCCAGCTCACCGGGACTGTCGGAGAACTATGGCTACACCTTC
TRBJ2-7 | . | . | TRBV7-2 | CASSLTVTDYEQYF | TGTGCCAGCAGCTTAACCGTCACAGACTACGAGCAGTACTTC
TRBJ2-1 | . | . | TRBV6-6 | CASSYSIEYEQFF | TGTGCCAGCAGTTACTCGATCGAATATGAGCAGTTCTTC
TRBJ2-5 | . | TRBD2 | TRBV4-1 | CASSQGTRQETQYF | TGCGCCAGCAGCCAAGGGACTAGACAAGAGACCCAGTACTTC
TRBJ2-5 | . | . | TRBV4-1 | CASSRPAGETQYF | TGCGCCAGCAGCCGTCCCGCGGGGGAGACCCAGTACTTC
TRBJ1-6 | . | . | TRBV11-2 | CASSRALPFSYNSPLHF | TGTGCCAGCAGCCGGGCTCTGCCATTCTCCTATAATTCACCCCTCCACTTT
TRBJ2-3 | once | . | TRBV15 | CATSRDRLGADTQYF | TGTGCCACCAGCAGAGATCGGCTAGGGGCCGATACGCAGTATTTT
TRBJ2-6 | . | . | TRBV27 | CASSFRGGASGANVLTF | TGTGCCAGCAGTTTTCGGGGCGGCGCATCTGGGGCCAACGTCCTGACTTTC
TRBJ1-1 | . | . | TRBV2 | CASSVNSDELMNTEAFF | TGTGCCAGCAGTGTTAACAGCGACGAGCTTATGAACACTGAAGCTTTCTTT
TRBJ2-5 | . | TRBD1 | TRBV18 | CASSPNGQAQETQYF | TGTGCCAGCTCACCAAATGGACAGGCACAAGAGACCCAGTACTTC
TRBJ2-3 | . | TRBD2 | TRBV15 | CATTRLAGGTDTQYF | TGTGCCACTACGCGACTAGCGGGGGGGACAGATACGCAGTATTTT
TRBJ1-4 | . | . | TRBV4-1 | CASSQGGASEEKLFF | TGCGCCAGCAGCCAAGGGGGGGCCTCGGAGGAAAAACTGTTTTTT
TRBJ1-2 | . | . | TRBV15 | CATSRAPQGPISYTF | TGTGCCACCAGCAGAGCGCCTCAGGGCCCCATCAGCTACACCTTC
TRBJ1-1 | . | . | TRBV6-1 | CASRRNGEAFF | TGTGCCAGCAGACGGAACGGTGAAGCTTTCTTT
TRBJ2-1 | . | . | TRBV5-1 | CASREGNEQFF | TGCGCCAGTCGAGAAGGGAATGAGCAGTTCTTC
TRBJ1-2 | . | . | TRBV6-1 | CASSEEGTAYGYTF | TGTGCCAGCAGTGAAGAGGGAACAGCCTATGGCTACACCTTC
TRBJ1-1 | . | . | TRBV18 | CASSPFQEEHTEAFF | TGTGCCAGCTCCCCCTTTCAGGAGGAACACACTGAAGCTTTCTTT
TRBJ2-7 | . | . | TRBV4-2 | CASSQVLSYEQYF | TGTGCCAGCAGCCAAGTTCTGTCCTACGAGCAGTACTTC
TRBJ1-4 | . | . | TRBV29-1 | CSGGLNEKLFF | TGCAGCGGGGGGTTAAACGAAAAACTGTTTTTT
TRBJ2-3 | . | TRBD1 | TRBV29-1 | CSVATSGTETDTQYF | TGCAGCGTTGCAACCTCCGGGACAGAAACAGATACGCAGTATTTT
TRBJ2-5 | . | . | TRBV10-3 | CAISDPGLAGETQYF | TGTGCCATCAGTGATCCGGGGCTCGCGGGAGAGACCCAGTACTTC
TRBJ2-7 | . | TRBD2 | TRBV29-1 | CSVVPGGSYEQYF | TGCAGCGTTGTTCCGGGGGGCTCCTACGAGCAGTACTTC
TRBJ1-3 | . | . | TRBV27 | CASSLVGNSGNTIYF | TGTGCCAGCAGTCTCGTAGGGAACTCTGGAAACACCATATATTTT
TRBJ1-2 | few | TRBD1 | TRBV5-1 | CASSPTGVWGYTF | TGCGCCAGCAGCCCCACAGGGGTTTGGGGCTACACCTTC
TRBJ2-7 | . | . | TRBV6-1 | CASRRPPYEQYF | TGTGCCAGCAGGAGACCTCCCTACGAGCAGTACTTC